This T cell receptor beta chain was profiled in a study of blood T cell repertoires in COVID-19. Study summary: The United States, Italy and Spain provided the acute and convalescent COVID-19 samples. PBMCs, B-cell-depleted T cells, or T cells were the source of the cDNA or gDNA that made up the material.

Clones were sequenced by immunoSEQ multiplex PCR, and TCRdb holds only the in-frame ones, with some missing. The table lists about 260,000 clones, 85% to 90% of them singletons. The CDR3 runs to 13 residues. CDR1 is SNHLY and CDR2 is FYNNEI in the germline V gene. The V and J ends lost 4 bases and 6 bases respectively, with 10 bases between them. The TCR comes from a man over 45 who had been exposed to COVID-19. Sample: PBMCs or T cells enriched from blood (not recorded which). The chain is built from TRBV2 and TRBJ1-5; TRBD1 might be the D (6 bases). The CDR3 coding sequence is TGTGCCAGCAGTGGGGGGCCTAGTCAGCCCCAGCATTTT. Translation: CASSGGPSQPQHF.